This TCR beta chain is drawn from a study of Ad26.COV2.S vaccination and SARS-CoV-2 variants. Notes on the study in general: Higher spike-specific TCR breadth was found in vaccine recipients than in placebo recipients.

The assay was immunoSEQ multiplex PCR, and TCRdb's table has in-frame clones only and misses some. The table lists about 400,000 clones, about 83% of them singletons. There are 14 residues in the CDR3. Per the germline V gene, CDR1 is MGHRA and CDR2 is YSYEKL. Between the trimmed V and J ends, which lost 1 base and 7 bases, there was a span of 11 bases. Regarding treatment: around 19 received Ad26.COV2.S at low or high dose, single or two shots; about five received placebo; per-sample allocation not given. At day 63 after the first vaccine or placebo injection, samples were drawn. Vaccine was an Ad26 vector expressing Wuhan-strain SARS-CoV-2 spike. As for this clone: Its antigen remains unidentified.

The TCR comes from a person aged 18 to 65 who received the Ad26.COV2.S COVID-19 vaccine or a placebo. This rearrangement joins TRBV4-1 to TRBJ1-5; a possible D gene is TRBD1 (6 bases). This material consisted of peripheral blood, taken in a trial of Ad26.COV2.S vaccine versus placebo. The CDR3 bases are TGCGCCAGCAGCCAAGGGGCAGGGGCCCAGCCCCAGCATTTT. As protein: CASSQGAGAQPQHF.